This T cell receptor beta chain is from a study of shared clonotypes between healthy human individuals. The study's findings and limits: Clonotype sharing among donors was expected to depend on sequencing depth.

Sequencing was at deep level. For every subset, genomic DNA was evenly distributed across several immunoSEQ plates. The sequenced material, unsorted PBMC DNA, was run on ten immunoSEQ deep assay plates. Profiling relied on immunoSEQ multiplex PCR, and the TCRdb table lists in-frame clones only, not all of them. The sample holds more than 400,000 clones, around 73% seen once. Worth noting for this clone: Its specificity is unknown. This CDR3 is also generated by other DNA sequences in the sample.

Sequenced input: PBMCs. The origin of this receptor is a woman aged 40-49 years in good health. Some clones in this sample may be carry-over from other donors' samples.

The CDR3 coding sequence is TGTGCCAGCAGTTTGGGCGGTTCTTCCTACAATGAGCAGTTCTTC. The encoded protein is CASSLGGSSYNEQFF. This sequence joins TRBV28 and TRBJ2-1, with D unresolved. This CDR3 region has 15 residues. Germline assignment: CDR1 MDHEN and CDR2 SYDVKM. Trimming cost V 3 bases and J 1 base, with 10 bases left between them.